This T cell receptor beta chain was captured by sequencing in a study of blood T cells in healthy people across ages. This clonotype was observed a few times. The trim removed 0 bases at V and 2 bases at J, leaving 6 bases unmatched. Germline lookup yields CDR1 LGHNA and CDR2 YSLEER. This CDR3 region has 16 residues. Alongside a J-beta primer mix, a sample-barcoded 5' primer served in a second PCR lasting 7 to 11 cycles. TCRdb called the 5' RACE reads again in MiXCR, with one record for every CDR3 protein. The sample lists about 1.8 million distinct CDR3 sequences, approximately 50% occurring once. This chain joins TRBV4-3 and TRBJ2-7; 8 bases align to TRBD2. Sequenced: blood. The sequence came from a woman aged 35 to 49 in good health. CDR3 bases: TGCGCCAGCAGCCAAGATCGGGGGGGTACGACCTACGAGCAGTACTTC. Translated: CASSQDRGGTTYEQYF.